Detailed here is one T cell receptor beta chain. V shed 3 bases and J shed 0 bases, with 12 bases lying between them. The CDR3 is 16 amino acids. Per the germline V gene, CDR1 is LGHNA and CDR2 is YNFKEQ. This specimen comes from a study of blood T cell repertoires in COVID-19. Method: immunoSEQ multiplex PCR; TCRdb's copy keeps in-frame clones and lacks some. The sample has around 150,000 clones; approximately 85% are singletons. The chain combines TRBV4-2 with TRBJ1-3; weak D call: TRBD1 (5 bases). This receptor was identified in a middle-aged man with acute or convalescent COVID-19. Sequenced sample: peripheral blood. The CDR3 protein is CASSQATESSGNTIYF. CDR3 coding DNA: TGTGCCAGCAGCCAGGCGACAGAGTCCTCTGGAAACACCATATATTTT.